Below, one T cell receptor (beta chain) is given with its context. Its matching antigen is unknown. TCRdb's table, derived via immunoSEQ multiplex PCR, lists solely in-frame clones and lacks some. Of around 160,000 clones in the sample, about 87% were seen once. Time point denoted: baseline pretreatment blood. Treatment here: 15 Gy SBRT to primary tumor, nephrectomy 4 weeks later. Radiation-treated patients gave blood at baseline, week 2 and week 4. The tumor was a clear cell renal cell carcinoma. The data derive from a study of radiation and T cells in renal cell carcinoma. Looking at the study overall: Nephrectomy followed 15 Gy stereotactic body radiation by 4 weeks. Study observations and caveats: From baseline, blood top tumor clonotypes peaked at 2 weeks post-radiation.

This CDR3 spans 15 amino acids. Germline CDR1 and CDR2: SGHRS and YFSETQ. Losses at the gene ends were 5 bases for V and 2 bases for J; bases not matched to a gene: 2. This sequence originates from a woman in her sixties or seventies with renal cell carcinoma. The sample was blood, taken from a patient whose treatment included radiotherapy and nephrectomy. The V and J genes are TRBV5-1 and TRBJ2-7; 15 bases align to TRBD2. DNA for the CDR3: TGCGCCAGCAGGGGACTAGCGGGGGGTACCTACGAGCAGTACTTC. Translating gives CASRGLAGGTYEQYF.